This T cell receptor (beta chain) was found in a study of blood T cell repertoires in COVID-19. Overall study: Whether acute or convalescent, the COVID-19 samples came from the United States, Italy and Spain. T cells, B-cell-depleted T cells, or PBMCs provided the cDNA or gDNA that served as material.

The CDR3 has 11 amino acids. V lost 8 bases and J lost 8, with 12 bases in between. CDR1 is LNHDA and CDR2 is SQIVND in the germline V gene (reference sequence). Sequenced by immunoSEQ multiplex PCR; TCRdb stores in-frame clones only, minus some. Found here are 110,000 or so clones, 85% of them singletons; the top ten hold about 13%. This sequence originates from a human donor in a cohort sampled during active COVID-19. Sequencing was carried out using peripheral blood. The chain recombines TRBV19 with TRBJ1-2; perhaps TRBD1 as D (6 bases). The CDR3 sequence is CASQGKAGYTF. DNA for the CDR3: TGTGCCAGTCAGGGGAAGGCGGGCTACACCTTC.